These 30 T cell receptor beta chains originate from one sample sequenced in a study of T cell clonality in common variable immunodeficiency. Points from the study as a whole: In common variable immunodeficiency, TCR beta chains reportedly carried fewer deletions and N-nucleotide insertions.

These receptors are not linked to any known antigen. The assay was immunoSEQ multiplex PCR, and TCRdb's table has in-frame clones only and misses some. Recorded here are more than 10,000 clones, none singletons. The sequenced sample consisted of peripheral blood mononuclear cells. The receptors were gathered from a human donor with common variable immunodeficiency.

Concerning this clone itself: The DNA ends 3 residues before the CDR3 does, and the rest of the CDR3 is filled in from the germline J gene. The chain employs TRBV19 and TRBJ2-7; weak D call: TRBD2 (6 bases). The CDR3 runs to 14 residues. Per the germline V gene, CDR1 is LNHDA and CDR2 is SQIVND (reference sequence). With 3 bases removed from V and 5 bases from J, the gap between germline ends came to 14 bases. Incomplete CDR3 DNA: TGTGCCAGTAGTATTCGGTCCGGGGGTAACGAG. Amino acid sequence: CASSIRSGGNE. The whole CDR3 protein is CASSIRSGGNEQYF. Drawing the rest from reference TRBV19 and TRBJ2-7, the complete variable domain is DGGITQSPKYLFRKEGQNVTLSCEQNLNHDAMYWYRQDPGQGLRLIYYSQIVNDFQKGDIAEGYSVSREKKESFPLTVTSAQKNPTAFYLCASSIRSGGNEQYFGPGTRLTVT.

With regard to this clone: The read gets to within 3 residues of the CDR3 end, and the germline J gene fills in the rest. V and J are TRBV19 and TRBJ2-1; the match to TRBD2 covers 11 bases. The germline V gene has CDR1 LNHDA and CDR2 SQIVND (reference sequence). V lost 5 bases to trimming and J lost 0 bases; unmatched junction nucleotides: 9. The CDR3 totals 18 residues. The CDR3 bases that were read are TGTGCCAGTAGTTCCGGGACTAGCGGCTACGACTCCTACAATGAG. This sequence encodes CASSSGTSGYDSYNE. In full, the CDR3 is CASSSGTSGYDSYNEQFF. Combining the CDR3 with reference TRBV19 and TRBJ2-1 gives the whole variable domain DGGITQSPKYLFRKEGQNVTLSCEQNLNHDAMYWYRQDPGQGLRLIYYSQIVNDFQKGDIAEGYSVSREKKESFPLTVTSAQKNPTAFYLCASSSGTSGYDSYNEQFFGPGTRLTVL.

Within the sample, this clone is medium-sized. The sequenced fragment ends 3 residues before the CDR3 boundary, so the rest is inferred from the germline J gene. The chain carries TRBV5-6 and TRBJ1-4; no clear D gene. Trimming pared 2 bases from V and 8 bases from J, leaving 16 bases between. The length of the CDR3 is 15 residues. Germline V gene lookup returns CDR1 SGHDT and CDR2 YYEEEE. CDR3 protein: CASSFSVPGGEKLFF. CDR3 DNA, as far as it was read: TGTGCCAGCAGCTTCTCGGTCCCCGGAGGGGAAAAA.

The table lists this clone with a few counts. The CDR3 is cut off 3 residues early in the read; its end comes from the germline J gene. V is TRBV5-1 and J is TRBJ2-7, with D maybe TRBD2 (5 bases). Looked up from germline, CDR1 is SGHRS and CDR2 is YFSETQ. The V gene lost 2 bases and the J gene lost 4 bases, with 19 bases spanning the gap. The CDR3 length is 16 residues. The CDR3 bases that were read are TGCGCCAGCAGCTTTTTGGGCGGGCTTCAGTTTTACGAG. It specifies CASSFLGGLQFYE. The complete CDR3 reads CASSFLGGLQFYEQYF.

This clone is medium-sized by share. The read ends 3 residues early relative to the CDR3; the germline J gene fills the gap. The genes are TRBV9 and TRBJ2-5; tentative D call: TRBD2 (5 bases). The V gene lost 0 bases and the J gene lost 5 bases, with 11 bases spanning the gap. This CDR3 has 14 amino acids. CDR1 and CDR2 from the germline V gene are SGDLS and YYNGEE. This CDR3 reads CASSVDGRRETQYF. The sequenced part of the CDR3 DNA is TGTGCCAGCAGCGTAGATGGCAGGAGGGAGACC.

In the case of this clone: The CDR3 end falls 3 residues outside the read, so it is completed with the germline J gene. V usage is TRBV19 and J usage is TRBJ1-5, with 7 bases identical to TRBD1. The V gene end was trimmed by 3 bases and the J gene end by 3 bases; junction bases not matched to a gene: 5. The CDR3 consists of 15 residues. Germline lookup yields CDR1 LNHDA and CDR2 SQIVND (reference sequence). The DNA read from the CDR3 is TGTGCCAGTAGTATGACCGACAGGGTCAATCAGCCC. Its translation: CASSMTDRVNQP. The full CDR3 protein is CASSMTDRVNQPQHF.

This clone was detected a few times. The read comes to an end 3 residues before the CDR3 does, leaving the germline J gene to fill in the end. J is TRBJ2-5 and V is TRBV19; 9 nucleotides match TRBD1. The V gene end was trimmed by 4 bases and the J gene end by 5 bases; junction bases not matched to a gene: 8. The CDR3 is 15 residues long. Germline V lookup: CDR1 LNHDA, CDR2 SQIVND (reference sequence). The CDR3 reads CASSTGTGIGETQYF. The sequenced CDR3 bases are TGTGCCAGTAGTACCGGGACAGGGATTGGGGAGACC.

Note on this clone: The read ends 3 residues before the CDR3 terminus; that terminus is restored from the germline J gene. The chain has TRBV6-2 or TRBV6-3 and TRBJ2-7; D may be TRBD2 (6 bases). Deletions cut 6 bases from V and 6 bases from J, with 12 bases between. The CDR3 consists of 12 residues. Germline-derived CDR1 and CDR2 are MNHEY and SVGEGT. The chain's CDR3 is CASSRLAIEQYF. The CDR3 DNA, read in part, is TGTGCCAGCAGCCGTCTAGCGATCGAG.

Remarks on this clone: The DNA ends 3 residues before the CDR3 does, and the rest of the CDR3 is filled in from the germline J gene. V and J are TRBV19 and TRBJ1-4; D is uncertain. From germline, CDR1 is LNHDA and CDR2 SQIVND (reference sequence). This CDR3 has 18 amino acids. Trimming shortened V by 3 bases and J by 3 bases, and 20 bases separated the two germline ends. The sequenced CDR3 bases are TGTGCCAGTAGTATTCGTCGCGTTCTTGAGCTAGCTAATGAAAAA. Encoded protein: CASSIRRVLELANEK. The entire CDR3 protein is CASSIRRVLELANEKLFF.

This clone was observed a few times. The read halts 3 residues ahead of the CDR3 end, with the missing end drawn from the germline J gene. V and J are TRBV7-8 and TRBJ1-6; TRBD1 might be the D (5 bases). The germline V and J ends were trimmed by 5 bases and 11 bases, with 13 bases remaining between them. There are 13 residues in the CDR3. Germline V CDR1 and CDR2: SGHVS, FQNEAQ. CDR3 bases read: TGTGCCAGCAGCCACCAGGGAGGGGCACCC. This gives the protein CASSHQGGAP. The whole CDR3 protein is CASSHQGGAPLHF.

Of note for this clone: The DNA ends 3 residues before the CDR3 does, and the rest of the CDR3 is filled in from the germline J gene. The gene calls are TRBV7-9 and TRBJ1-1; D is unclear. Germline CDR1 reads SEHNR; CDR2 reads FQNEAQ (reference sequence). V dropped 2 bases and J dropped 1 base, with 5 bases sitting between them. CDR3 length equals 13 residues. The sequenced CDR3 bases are TGTGCCAGCAGCTTATCGGGGAACACTGAA. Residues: CASSLSGNTE. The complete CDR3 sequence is CASSLSGNTEAFF.

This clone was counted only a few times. Partial CDR3 DNA: TGTGCCAGCTCAGAACTGGGGACAGGGACAGATACG. This sequence encodes CASSELGTGTDT. The whole CDR3 protein reads CASSELGTGTDTQYF. The chain joins TRBV18 to TRBJ2-3; 9 bases line up with TRBD1. The read ends 3 residues early relative to the CDR3; the germline J gene fills the gap. V dropped 5 bases and J dropped 3; count of bases not matched to a gene: 6. This CDR3 contains 15 residues. CDR1 is KGHSH and CDR2 is LQKENI in the germline V gene.

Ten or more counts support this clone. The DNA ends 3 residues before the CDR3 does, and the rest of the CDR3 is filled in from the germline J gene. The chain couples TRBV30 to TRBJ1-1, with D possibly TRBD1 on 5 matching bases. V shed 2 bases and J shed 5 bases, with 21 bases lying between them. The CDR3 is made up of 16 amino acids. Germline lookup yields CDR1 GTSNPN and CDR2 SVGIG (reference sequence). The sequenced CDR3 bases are TGTGCCTGGAGTCAAGGAGGGGTGGTTCGAGAAACTGAA. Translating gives CAWSQGGVVRETE. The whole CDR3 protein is CAWSQGGVVRETEAFF.

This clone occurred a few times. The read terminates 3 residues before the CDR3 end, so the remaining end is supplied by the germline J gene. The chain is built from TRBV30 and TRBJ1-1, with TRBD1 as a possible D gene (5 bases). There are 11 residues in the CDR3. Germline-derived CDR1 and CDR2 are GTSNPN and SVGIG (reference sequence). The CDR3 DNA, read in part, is TGTGCCTGGAGGTTTAACAGGGAA. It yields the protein CAWRFNRE. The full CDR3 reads CAWRFNREAFF.

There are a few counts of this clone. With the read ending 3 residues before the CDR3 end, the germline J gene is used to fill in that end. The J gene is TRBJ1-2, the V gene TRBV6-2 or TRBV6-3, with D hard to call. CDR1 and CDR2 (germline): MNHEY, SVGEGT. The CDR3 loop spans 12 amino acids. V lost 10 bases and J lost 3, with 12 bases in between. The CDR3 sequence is CATVVQDYGYTF. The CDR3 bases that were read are TGTGCCACCGTCGTTCAGGACTATGGC.

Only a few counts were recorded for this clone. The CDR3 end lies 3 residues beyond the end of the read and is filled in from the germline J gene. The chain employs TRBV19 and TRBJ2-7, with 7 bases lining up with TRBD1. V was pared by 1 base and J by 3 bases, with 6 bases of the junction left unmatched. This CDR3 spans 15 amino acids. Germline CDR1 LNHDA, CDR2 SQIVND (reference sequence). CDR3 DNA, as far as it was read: TGTGCCAGTAGTATAGCCGCGACAGGGCGCTACGAG. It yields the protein CASSIAATGRYE. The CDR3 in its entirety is CASSIAATGRYEQYF.

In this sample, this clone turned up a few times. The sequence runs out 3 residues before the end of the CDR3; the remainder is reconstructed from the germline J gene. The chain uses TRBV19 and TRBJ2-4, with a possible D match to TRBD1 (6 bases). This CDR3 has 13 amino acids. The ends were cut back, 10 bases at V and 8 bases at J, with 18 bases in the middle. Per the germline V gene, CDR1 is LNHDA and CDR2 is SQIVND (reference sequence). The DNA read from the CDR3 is TGTGCCACCGGCCCCCAGGGGCTAGACATT. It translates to CATGPQGLDI. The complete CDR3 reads CATGPQGLDIQYF. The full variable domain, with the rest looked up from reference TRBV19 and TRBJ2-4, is DGGITQSPKYLFRKEGQNVTLSCEQNLNHDAMYWYRQDPGQGLRLIYYSQIVNDFQKGDIAEGYSVSREKKESFPLTVTSAQKNPTAFYLCATGPQGLDIQYFGAGTRLSVL.

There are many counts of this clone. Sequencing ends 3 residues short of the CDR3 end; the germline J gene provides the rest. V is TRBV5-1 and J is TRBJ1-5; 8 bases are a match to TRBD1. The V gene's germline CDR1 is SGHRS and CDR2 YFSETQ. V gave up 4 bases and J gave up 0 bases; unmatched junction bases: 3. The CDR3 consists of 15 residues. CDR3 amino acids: CASSPTGDSNQPQHF. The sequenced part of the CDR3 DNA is TGCGCCAGCAGCCCGACAGGGGATAGCAATCAGCCC.

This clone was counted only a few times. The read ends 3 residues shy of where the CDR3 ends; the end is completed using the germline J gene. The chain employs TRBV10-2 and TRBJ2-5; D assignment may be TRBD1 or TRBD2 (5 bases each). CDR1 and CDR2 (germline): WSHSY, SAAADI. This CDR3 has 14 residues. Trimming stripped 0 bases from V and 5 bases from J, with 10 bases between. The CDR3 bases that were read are TGCGCCAGCAGTGAGTCCCCCGAGGGGGAGACC. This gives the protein CASSESPEGET. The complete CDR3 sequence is CASSESPEGETQYF.

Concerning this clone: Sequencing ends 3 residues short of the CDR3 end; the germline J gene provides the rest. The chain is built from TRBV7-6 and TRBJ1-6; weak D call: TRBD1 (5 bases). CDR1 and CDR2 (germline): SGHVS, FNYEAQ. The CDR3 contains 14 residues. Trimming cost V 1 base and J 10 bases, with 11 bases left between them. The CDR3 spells CASSLGQSGSPLHF. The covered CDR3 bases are TGTGCCAGCAGCTTAGGACAGTCAGGGTCACCC. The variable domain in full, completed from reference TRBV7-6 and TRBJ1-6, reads GAGVSQSPRYKVTKRGQDVALRCDPISGHVSLYWYRQALGQGPEFLTYFNYEAQQDKSGLPNDRFSAERPEGSISTLTIQRTEQRDSAMYRCASSLGQSGSPLHFGNGTRLTVT.

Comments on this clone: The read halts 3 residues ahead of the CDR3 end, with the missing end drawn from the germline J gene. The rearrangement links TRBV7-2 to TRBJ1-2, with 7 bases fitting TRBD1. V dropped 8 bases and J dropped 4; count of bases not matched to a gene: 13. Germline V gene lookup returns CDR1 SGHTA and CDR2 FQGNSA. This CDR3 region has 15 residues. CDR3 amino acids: CASPPSTGPFYGYTF. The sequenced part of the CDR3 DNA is TGTGCCAGCCCTCCTTCGACAGGGCCATTCTATGGC.

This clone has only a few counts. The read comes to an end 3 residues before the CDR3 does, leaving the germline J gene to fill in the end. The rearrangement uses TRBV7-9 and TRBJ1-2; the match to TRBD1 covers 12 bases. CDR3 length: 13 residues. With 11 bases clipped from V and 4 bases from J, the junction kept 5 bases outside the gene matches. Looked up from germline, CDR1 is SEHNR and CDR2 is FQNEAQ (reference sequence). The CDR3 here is CAGTGGGSYGYTF. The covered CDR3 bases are TGTGCCGGGACAGGGGGCGGGAGCTATGGC. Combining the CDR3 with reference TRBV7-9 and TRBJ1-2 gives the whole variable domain DTGVSQNPRHKITKRGQNVTFRCDPISEHNRLYWYRQTLGQGPEFLTYFQNEAQLEKSRLLSDRFSAERPKGSFSTLEIQRTEQGDSAMYLCAGTGGGSYGYTFGSGTRLTVV.

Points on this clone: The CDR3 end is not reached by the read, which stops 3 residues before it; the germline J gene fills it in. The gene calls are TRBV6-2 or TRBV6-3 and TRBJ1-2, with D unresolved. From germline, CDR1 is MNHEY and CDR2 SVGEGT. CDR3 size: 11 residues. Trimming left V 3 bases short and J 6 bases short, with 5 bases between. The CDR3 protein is CASSYSDGYTF. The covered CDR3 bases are TGTGCCAGCAGTTATTCAGATGGC.

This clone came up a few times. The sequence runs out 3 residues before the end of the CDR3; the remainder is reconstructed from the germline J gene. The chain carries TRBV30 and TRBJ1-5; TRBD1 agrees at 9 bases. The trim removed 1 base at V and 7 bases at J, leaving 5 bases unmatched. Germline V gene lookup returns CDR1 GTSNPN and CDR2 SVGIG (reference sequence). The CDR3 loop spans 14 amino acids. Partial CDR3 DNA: TGTGCCTGGAGTGGGACAGGGGAGGGACAGCCC. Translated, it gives CAWSGTGEGQP. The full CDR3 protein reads CAWSGTGEGQPQHF. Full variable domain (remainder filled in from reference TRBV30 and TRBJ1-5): SQTIHQWPATLVQPVGSPLSLECTVEGTSNPNLYWYRQAAGRGLQLLFYSVGIGQISSEVPQNLSASRPQDRQFILSSKKLLLSDSGFYLCAWSGTGEGQPQHFGDGTRLSIL.

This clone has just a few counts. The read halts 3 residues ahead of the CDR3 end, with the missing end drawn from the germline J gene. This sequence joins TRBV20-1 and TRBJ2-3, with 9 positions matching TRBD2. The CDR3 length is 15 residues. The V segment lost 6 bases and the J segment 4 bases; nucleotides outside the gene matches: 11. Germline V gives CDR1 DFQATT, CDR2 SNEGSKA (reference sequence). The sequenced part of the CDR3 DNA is TGCAGTGCGGTCATCGCTAGCGGGGCGCCAGATACG. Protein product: CSAVIASGAPDT. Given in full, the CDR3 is CSAVIASGAPDTQYF.

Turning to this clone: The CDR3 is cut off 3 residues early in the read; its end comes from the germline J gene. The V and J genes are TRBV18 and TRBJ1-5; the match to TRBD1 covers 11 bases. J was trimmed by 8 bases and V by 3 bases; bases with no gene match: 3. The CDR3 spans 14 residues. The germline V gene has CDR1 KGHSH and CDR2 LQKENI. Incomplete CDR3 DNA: TGTGCCAGCTCACCGGGGACAGGGGGAAAGCCC. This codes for CASSPGTGGKP. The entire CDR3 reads CASSPGTGGKPQHF.

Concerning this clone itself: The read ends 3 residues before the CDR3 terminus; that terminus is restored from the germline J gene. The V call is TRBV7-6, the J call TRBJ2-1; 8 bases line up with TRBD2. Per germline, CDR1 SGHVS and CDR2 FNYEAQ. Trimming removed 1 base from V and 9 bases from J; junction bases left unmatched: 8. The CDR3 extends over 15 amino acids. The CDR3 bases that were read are TGTGCCAGCAGCTTAGGGTCGATAGCGGGGAGTGAG. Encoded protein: CASSLGSIAGSE. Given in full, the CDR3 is CASSLGSIAGSEQFF.

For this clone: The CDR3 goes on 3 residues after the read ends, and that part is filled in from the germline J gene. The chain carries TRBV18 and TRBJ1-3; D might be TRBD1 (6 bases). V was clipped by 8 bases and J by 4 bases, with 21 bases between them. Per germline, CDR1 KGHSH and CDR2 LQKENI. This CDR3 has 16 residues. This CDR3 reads CASRRQAGASGNTIYF. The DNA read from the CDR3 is TGTGCCAGCAGACGACAGGCGGGGGCATCCGGAAACACC.

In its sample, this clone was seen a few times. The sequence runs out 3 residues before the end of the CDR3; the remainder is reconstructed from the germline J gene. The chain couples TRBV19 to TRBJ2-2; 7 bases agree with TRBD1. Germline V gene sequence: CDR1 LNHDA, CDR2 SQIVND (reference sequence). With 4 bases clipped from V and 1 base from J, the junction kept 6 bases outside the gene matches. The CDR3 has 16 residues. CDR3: CASSTGGRVNTGELFF. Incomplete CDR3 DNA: TGTGCCAGTAGTACAGGGGGAAGGGTGAACACCGGGGAG.

The sequenced part of the CDR3 DNA is TGTGCCTGGAGTGTCCAGGGAAAAGAGACC. This gives the protein CAWSVQGKET. The CDR3 reads in full as CAWSVQGKETQYF. The rearrangement uses TRBV30 and TRBJ2-5; maybe TRBD1 (5 bases). The read halts 3 residues ahead of the CDR3 end, with the missing end drawn from the germline J gene. Germline CDR1 reads GTSNPN; CDR2 reads SVGIG (reference sequence). The CDR3 is made up of 13 amino acids. The ends were cut back, 0 bases at V and 3 bases at J, with 8 bases in the middle.